Sequencing of this TCR beta chain was carried out in a study of cytomegalovirus exposure and HLA in healthy donors. The PCR contained 60 Vbeta and 13 Jbeta primers. This table comes from immunoSEQ multiplex PCR, and its TCRdb copy is limited to in-frame clones, with some not included. The sample lists roughly 73,000 clones, approximately 84% occurring once. The germline gives CDR1 MNHNS, CDR2 SASEGT. The CDR3 length is 15 residues. Trimming took off 6 bases at V and 0 bases at J, with 14 bases between the two ends. The study's findings and limits: According to an earlier analysis, most TCR beta V segments yielded productive rearrangements about 90% or about 30% of the time. Most TCR sequences were uncommon, yet certain public TCRs appeared in many donors. Specificity of a few CMV-associated chains for CMV antigens was verified in vitro.

Regarding this clone: Its specificity is not known.

This clonotype originated in a woman aged 45-65 years in good health and CMV-seronegative. This chain joins TRBV6-1 and TRBJ1-1; weak D call: TRBD1 (5 bases). Sample: PBMCs. In DNA form, the CDR3 reads TGTGCCAGCAGCAAGCAGGACAACATGAACACTGAAGCTTTCTTT. Translated: CASSKQDNMNTEAFF.